The entry that follows covers one T cell receptor (beta chain) sequence. This specimen comes from a study of blood T cell repertoires in COVID-19. CDR1 and CDR2 (germline): SGDLS, YYNGEE. V lost 6 bases, J lost 7 bases, and 21 bases stayed unmatched. The CDR3 is 19 amino acids. Some clones are missing from TCRdb's copy, which holds only in-frame ones; the method was immunoSEQ multiplex PCR. The sample records 35,000 to 50,000 clones, approximately 80% being singletons. This chain connects TRBV9 to TRBJ2-1, with 11 bases lining up with TRBD1. The sample was peripheral blood. This receptor was obtained from a man between 50 and 59 years old with active or convalescent COVID-19. The CDR3 bases are TGTGCCAGCACTAATCCGGACAGGGGGCACCCAATCCCACCAAATGAGCAGTTCTTC. Its protein is CASTNPDRGHPIPPNEQFF.